What follows is one T cell receptor (beta chain) and its context. Its matching antigen is unknown. TCRdb reprocessed the RACE reads via MiXCR and lists one record per CDR3 protein. In the table there are about 120,000 distinct CDR3 sequences, 9.5% to 13% of which are singletons. Time point in this sample: patch test 1, 2 weeks after DPC sensitization. Treatment indicated: therapeutic diphenylcyclopropenone sensitization with weekly scalp DPC. The data were taken from a study of human T cells and chemical hapten exposure. Turning to the study itself: Recorded diagnoses among the mostly female patients were alopecia areata, totalis or universalis.

Trimming removed 4 bases at V and 2 bases at J, with 6 bases between. This CDR3 spans 11 amino acids. Germline CDR1 is SQVTM and CDR2 is ANQGSEA. Regarding the study as a whole: TCRs exceeding 1 in 1000 frequency stayed unchanged with DPC sensitization.

The material was whole blood, obtained in connection with sensitization to the hapten diphenylcyclopropenone (DPC). This chain links TRBV29-1 with TRBJ2-7; no definite D call. This clonotype was sampled from a woman in her forties or fifties with alopecia areata. Some clones in this sample may be carry-over from other donors' samples. CDR3 bases: TGCAGCGTTGCCGACCCCTACGAGCAGTACTTC. This gives the protein CSVADPYEQYF.